The present TCR beta chain was sequenced within a study of long-term antiretroviral therapy in people with HIV. Per donor, at least one pre-ART and at least two post-ART PBMC samples were obtained. This CDR3 contains 15 residues. V was pared by 5 bases and J by 5 bases, with 8 bases of the junction left unmatched. The germline CDR1 and CDR2 sequences are SGHVS and FQNEAQ. Study conclusions and caveats: Viral resistance, ART adherence and therapy changes all lacked available data. Pre-ART-expanded clones dominated the repertoire at all time points.

Remarks on this clone: Its cognate antigen is unknown.

The libraries were made with immunoSEQ v3.0 at survey level. The sequencing target was 40,000-50,000 T-cell genomes per sample. The assay was immunoSEQ multiplex PCR, and TCRdb's table has in-frame clones only and misses some. The data hold under 8,500 clones, with 75% to 90% observed a single time. The clonotype originates from a woman between 45 and 65 years old with HIV. The rearrangement joins TRBV7-8 to TRBJ2-7; 11 bases match TRBD2. The material was unsorted PBMCs, obtained 3.7 years after starting antiretroviral therapy. CDR3 DNA sequence: TGTGCCAGCAGCACCCCCTTAGCGGGAGGGGACGAGCAGTACTTC. Translated, it gives CASSTPLAGGDEQYF.